The 12 T cell receptor beta chains below come from one sample, sequenced in a study of cytomegalovirus exposure and HLA in healthy donors. The PCR contained 60 Vbeta and 13 Jbeta primers. Generated by immunoSEQ multiplex PCR, the TCRdb table keeps only in-frame clones and is missing some. The sample has 100,000 to 150,000 clones, approximately 81% seen once. Material: PBMCs. Receptor source: a male donor in good health and CMV-seronegative.

The CDR3 is CASSLDPVGRKSYNEQFF. CDR3 in DNA: TGTGCCAGCAGCTTAGATCCAGTAGGGAGAAAGTCCTACAATGAGCAGTTCTTC. V is TRBV11-2 and J is TRBJ2-1; D is perhaps TRBD2 (5 bases). V gave up 0 bases and J gave up 1 base, with 16 bases separating them. The CDR3 is made up of 18 amino acids. Germline-derived CDR1 and CDR2 are SGHAT and FQNNGV.

The gene calls are TRBV18 and TRBJ1-2; TRBD1 agrees at 7 bases. CDR1 KGHSH and CDR2 LQKENI come from the germline V gene. V trimming: 5 bases; J trimming: 6 bases; junction bases outside the gene matches: 6. The CDR3 spans 13 residues. The CDR3 reads CASSSRQGDGYTF. CDR3 bases: TGTGCCAGCTCAAGTCGACAGGGTGATGGCTACACCTTC.

This clone came up a few times. The chain links TRBV4-2 to TRBJ1-5; 7 positions match TRBD1. V gave up 0 bases and J gave up 4 bases; unmatched junction bases: 6. Germline CDR1 LGHNA, CDR2 YNFKEQ. CDR3 size: 16 residues. The CDR3 DNA reads as TGTGCCAGCAGCCAAGATACAGGGGAAAATAATCAGCCCCAGCATTTT. The encoded protein is CASSQDTGENNQPQHF.

This chain links TRBV6-6 with TRBJ1-5; 10 nucleotides line up with TRBD1. The V gene end was trimmed by 5 bases and the J gene end by 6 bases; junction bases not matched to a gene: 4. The CDR3 covers 14 residues. The germline gives CDR1 MNHNY, CDR2 SVGAGI (reference sequence). The DNA for the CDR3 is TGTGCCAGCAGTCAGACAGGGGGCACTCAGCCCCAGCATTTT. Its translation: CASSQTGGTQPQHF.

The chain recombines TRBV5-6 with TRBJ2-2; 7 positions match TRBD2. The CDR3 is made up of 16 amino acids. In germline, CDR1 is SGHDT, CDR2 YYEEEE. With 0 bases clipped from V and 7 bases from J, the junction kept 9 bases outside the gene matches. CDR3 sequence (DNA): TGTGCCAGCAGCTTGGCCCTCGACAGCGGGATCGGGGAGCTGTTTTTT. It codes for CASSLALDSGIGELFF.

Comment on this clone: Other nucleotide sequences in the sample specify the same CDR3. The chain uses TRBV28 and TRBJ2-7; D might be TRBD1 (5 bases). CDR3 length: 13 amino acids. Trimming removed 3 bases at V and 2 bases at J, with 8 bases between. In germline, CDR1 is MDHEN, CDR2 SYDVKM. The CDR3 protein is CASSFQGTYEQYF. CDR3 nucleotides: TGTGCCAGCAGTTTTCAGGGAACCTACGAGCAGTACTTC.

This chain connects TRBV4-2 to TRBJ2-1, with 11 bases lining up with TRBD2. Trimming removed 2 bases from V and 4 bases from J; junction bases left unmatched: 7. This CDR3 comprises 17 residues. Germline lookup yields CDR1 LGHNA and CDR2 YNFKEQ. Here the CDR3 reads CASSQQPSGGIYNEQFF. For the CDR3, the DNA is TGTGCCAGCAGCCAACAACCTAGCGGGGGGATATACAATGAGCAGTTCTTC.

This sequence joins TRBV6-1 and TRBJ1-5; D unclear. The CDR3 extends over 15 amino acids. Germline assignment: CDR1 MNHNS and CDR2 SASEGT. Between the trimmed V and J ends, which lost 0 bases and 7 bases, there was a span of 13 bases. This CDR3 is CASSEAIYDVQPQHF. In DNA, the CDR3 is TGTGCCAGCAGTGAAGCGATCTATGATGTGCAGCCCCAGCATTTT.

This rearrangement joins TRBV7-9 to TRBJ1-3, with a possible D match to TRBD1 (6 bases). Trimming cost V 4 bases and J 0 bases, with 19 bases left between them. In germline, CDR1 is SEHNR, CDR2 FQNEAQ (reference sequence). The CDR3 loop spans 18 amino acids. Here the CDR3 DNA reads TGTGCCAGCAGCTCTACTCAAATTGACAGGTTCTCTGGAAACACCATATATTTT. Amino acid sequence: CASSSTQIDRFSGNTIYF.

Only one count was recorded for this clone. The genes are TRBV6-5 and TRBJ1-2; tentatively, D is TRBD1 (6 bases). The germline CDR1 and CDR2 sequences are MNHEY and SVGAGI. The V end was cut by 6 bases, the J end by 8 bases, with 13 bases between. This CDR3 spans 12 amino acids. Written as DNA, the CDR3 is TGTGCCAGCAGCTTACAGGGTTGGGGCTACACCTTC. Its translation is CASSLQGWGYTF.

CDR3 protein: CSAHGANVLTF. The CDR3 DNA is TGCAGTGCCCATGGGGCCAACGTCCTGACTTTC. The chain carries TRBV20-1 and TRBJ2-6; D remains ambiguous. V was trimmed by 6 bases and J by 3 bases, leaving 3 bases between them. There are 11 residues in the CDR3. Germline assignment: CDR1 DFQATT and CDR2 SNEGSKA (reference sequence).

This sequence joins TRBV28 and TRBJ2-1, with TRBD2 identical over 7 bases. CDR3 length: 15 residues. J was trimmed by 6 bases and V by 2 bases; bases with no gene match: 7. Germline CDR1 MDHEN, CDR2 SYDVKM. CDR3 DNA: TGTGCCAGCAGTTTACGAGAGACTAGCAGCAATGAGCAGTTCTTC. It encodes CASSLRETSSNEQFF.